This TCR beta chain derives from a study of monozygotic twins with inflammatory bowel disease. From 3,500 to 4,500 ng of total RNA, each TCR library was prepared. Incorporation of UMIs carrying a 6-nucleotide sample barcode was performed by template switching. Each CDR3 protein gets one entry in TCRdb, which reprocessed the 5' RACE reads and gives no DNA. Listed are around 450,000 distinct CDR3 sequences; more than 2% falls within the top ten. Investigators pulled total RNA out of whole blood and did not sort T cells. Germline loops: CDR1 DFQATT, CDR2 SNEGSKA (reference sequence). The CDR3 loop spans 13 amino acids.

Specimen: blood. This chain connects TRBV20-1 to TRBJ2-5. This TCR was recovered from a human donor with ulcerative colitis or Crohn's disease, or a healthy co-twin of an affected twin (not recorded which). CDR3 sequence: CSARHLIQETQYF.